A selection of T cell receptor beta chains follows, all from one sample in a study of shared clonotypes between healthy human individuals. Data came from immunoSEQ multiplex PCR; TCRdb stores just in-frame clones and leaves some out. The table includes hundreds of thousands of clones, roughly 98% detected once. Sequenced: naive CD8+ T cells sorted from blood. The receptor source for this set is a man aged 25-45 years in good health. Both conserved end residues are trimmed from each CDR3.

>TRBJ2-7|TRBV4-3
ASSQDRLAETYEQY
>TRBJ2-7|TRBV11-3
ASSLLGTSYEQY
>TRBJ1-1|TRBV5-1
ASSGGTVNTEAF
>TRBJ2-1|TRBV4-3
ASSQEGGLAYNEQF
>TRBJ2-5|TRBV27
ASSVTSGIGETQY
>TRBJ1-4|TRBV27
ASSLGGPDRIGEKLF
>TRBJ2-7|TRBV7-9
ASSLPGYEQY
>TRBJ2-7|TRBV13
ASSLETRYEQY
>TRBJ2-3|TRBV7-8
ASGRGLTDTQY
>TRBJ2-3|TRBV29-1
SVEDRTSHEADTQY
>TRBJ2-6|TRBV7-9
ASSPPVGRVGSGANVLT
>TRBJ2-2|TRBV11-2
ASSNTGELF
>TRBJ2-3|TRBV11-2
ASSLELWTSSQQY
>TRBJ2-7|TRBV2
GTSGSPYEQY
>TRBJ2-2|TRBV28
ASRATGYFTGELF
>TRBJ1-1|TRBV4-3
ASSQDGGRNTEAF
>TRBJ2-1|TRBV10-1
ASSESTRTEQF
>TRBJ1-5|TRBV6-5
ASSYRGEVEQH
>TRBJ2-2|TRBV30
AWSPGGQVNTGELF
>TRBJ2-7|TRBV5-4
ASSEGPLEQY
>TRBJ2-7|TRBV6-5
ASSYPSSHYEQY
>TRBJ2-7|TRBV27
ASSLTGGGYEQY
>TRBJ2-3|TRBV7-9
ASSFAVSRTQY
>TRBJ2-1|TRBV9
ASSADYGSYNEQF
>TRBJ2-7|TRBV6-1
ASSGWEQY
>TRBJ2-1|TRBV9
ASSENSYNEQF
>TRBJ2-1|TRBV27
ASSYRDRAYNEQF
>TRBJ1-2|TRBV5-4
ASREVYATYGYT
>TRBJ2-5|TRBV6-5
ASSPGTSLETQY
>TRBJ2-6|TRBV7-9
ASSLPERAHSGANVLT
>TRBJ2-7|TRBV7-9
ASSLVGGIYEQY
>TRBJ1-2|TRBV25-1
ASRPGGADGYT
>TRBJ2-2|TRBV9
ASRQGSTGELF
>TRBJ2-1|TRBV15
ATSREGLGKYNEQF
>TRBJ2-1|TRBV9
ASSPLFQASSEHNEQF
>TRBJ2-2|TRBV5-5
ASATLQLNTGELF
>TRBJ1-1|TRBV9
ASSVVGEGEDTEAF